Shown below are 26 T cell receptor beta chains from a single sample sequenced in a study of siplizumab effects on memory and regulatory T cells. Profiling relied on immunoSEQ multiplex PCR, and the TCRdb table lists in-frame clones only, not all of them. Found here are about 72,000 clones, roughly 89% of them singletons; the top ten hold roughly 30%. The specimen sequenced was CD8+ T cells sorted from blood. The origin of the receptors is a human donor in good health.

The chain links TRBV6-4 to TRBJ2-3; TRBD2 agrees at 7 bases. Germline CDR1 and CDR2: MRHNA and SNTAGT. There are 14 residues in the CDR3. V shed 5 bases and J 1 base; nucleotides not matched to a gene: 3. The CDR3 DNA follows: TGTGCCAGCAGTAGCGGGGTGGGCACAGATACGCAGTATTTT. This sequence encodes CASSSGVGTDTQYF.

The CDR3 sequence is CASSRDSSYGYTF. DNA for the CDR3: TGTGCCAGCAGCCGCGACAGCAGCTATGGCTACACCTTC. The rearrangement links TRBV7-9 to TRBJ1-2; possible D gene TRBD1, 5 bases. The germline V and J ends were trimmed by 5 bases and 4 bases, with 11 bases remaining between them. This CDR3 is 13 amino acids long. Germline V gives CDR1 SEHNR, CDR2 FQNEAQ (reference sequence).

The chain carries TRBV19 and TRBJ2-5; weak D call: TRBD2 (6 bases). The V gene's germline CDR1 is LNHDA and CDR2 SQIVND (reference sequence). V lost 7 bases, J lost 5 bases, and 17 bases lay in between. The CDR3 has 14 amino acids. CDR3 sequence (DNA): TGTGCCAGTAATGTTGGAGGGGACGCGGAGACCCAGTACTTC. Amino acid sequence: CASNVGGDAETQYF.

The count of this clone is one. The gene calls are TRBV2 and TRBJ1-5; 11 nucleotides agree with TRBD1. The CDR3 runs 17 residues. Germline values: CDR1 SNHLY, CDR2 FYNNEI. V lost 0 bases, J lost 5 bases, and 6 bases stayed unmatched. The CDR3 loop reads CASSEAPDRGPHQPQHF. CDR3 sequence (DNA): TGTGCCAGCAGTGAAGCTCCGGACAGGGGGCCCCATCAGCCCCAGCATTTT.

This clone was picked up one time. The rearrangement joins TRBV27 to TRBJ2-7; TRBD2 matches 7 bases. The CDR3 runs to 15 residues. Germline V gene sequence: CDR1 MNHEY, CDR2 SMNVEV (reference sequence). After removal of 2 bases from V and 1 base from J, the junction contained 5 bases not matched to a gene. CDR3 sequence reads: CASSLTAGVSYEQYF. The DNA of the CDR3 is TGTGCCAGCAGTTTAACGGCGGGAGTGTCCTACGAGCAGTACTTC.

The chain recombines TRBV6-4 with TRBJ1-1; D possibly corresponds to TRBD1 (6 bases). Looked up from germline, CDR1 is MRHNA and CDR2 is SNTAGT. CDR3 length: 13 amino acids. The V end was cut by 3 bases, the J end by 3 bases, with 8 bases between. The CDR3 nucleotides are TGTGCCAGCAGTGAACAGGGTCACACTGAAGCTTTCTTT. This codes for CASSEQGHTEAFF.

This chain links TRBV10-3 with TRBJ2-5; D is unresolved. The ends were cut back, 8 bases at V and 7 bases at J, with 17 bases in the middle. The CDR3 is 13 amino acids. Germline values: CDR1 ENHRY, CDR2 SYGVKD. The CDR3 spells CAILRTESGTQYF. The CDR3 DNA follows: TGTGCCATCTTACGAACGGAGTCGGGGACCCAGTACTTC.

The CDR3: CSARGALTGELFF. In nucleotides, the CDR3 is TGCAGCGCCCGTGGGGCGTTGACCGGGGAGCTGTTTTTT. The gene calls are TRBV29-1 and TRBJ2-2; D is perhaps TRBD1 (5 bases). V gave up 7 bases and J gave up 5 bases, with 14 bases separating them. Germline CDR1 and CDR2: SQVTM and ANQGSEA. The CDR3 extends over 13 amino acids.

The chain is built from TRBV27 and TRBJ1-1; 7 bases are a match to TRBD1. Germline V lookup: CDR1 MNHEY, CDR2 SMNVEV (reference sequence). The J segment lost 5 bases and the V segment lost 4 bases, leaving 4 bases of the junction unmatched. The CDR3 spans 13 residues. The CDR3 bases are TGTGCCAGCAGTTACGAGGGGGCAACTGAAGCTTTCTTT. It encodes CASSYEGATEAFF.

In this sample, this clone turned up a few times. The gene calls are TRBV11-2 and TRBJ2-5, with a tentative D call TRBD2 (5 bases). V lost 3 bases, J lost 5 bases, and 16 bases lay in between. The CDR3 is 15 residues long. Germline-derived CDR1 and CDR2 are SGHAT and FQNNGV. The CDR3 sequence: CASSFSSSFGETQYF. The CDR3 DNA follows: TGTGCCAGCAGCTTCTCTAGCTCCTTCGGGGAGACCCAGTACTTC.

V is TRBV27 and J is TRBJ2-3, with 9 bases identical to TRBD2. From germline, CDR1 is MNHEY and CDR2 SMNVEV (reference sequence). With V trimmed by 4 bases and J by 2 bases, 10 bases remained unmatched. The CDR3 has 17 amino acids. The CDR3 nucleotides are TGTGCCAGCAGTTGGGCAGCGGGGGGCCCTTTCACAGATACGCAGTATTTT. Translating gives CASSWAAGGPFTDTQYF.

The CDR3 DNA reads as TGCGCCAGCGGGATAGACAGGACAGTCTATGGCTACACCTTC. It encodes CASGIDRTVYGYTF. The chain combines TRBV5-1 with TRBJ1-2, with D tentatively TRBD1 (6 bases). V lost 7 bases, J lost 4 bases, and 17 bases lay in between. Germline V gives CDR1 SGHRS, CDR2 YFSETQ. The CDR3 extends over 14 amino acids. Full variable domain (rest looked up from reference TRBV5-1 and TRBJ1-2): KAGVTQTPRYLIKTRGQQVTLSCSPISGHRSVSWYQQTPGQGLQFLFEYFSETQRNKGNFPGRFSGRQFSNSRSEMNVSTLELGDSALYLCASGIDRTVYGYTFGSGTRLTVV.

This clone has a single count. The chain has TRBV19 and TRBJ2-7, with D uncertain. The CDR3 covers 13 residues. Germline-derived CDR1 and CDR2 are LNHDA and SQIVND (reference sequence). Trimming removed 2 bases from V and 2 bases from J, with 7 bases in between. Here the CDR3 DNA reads TGTGCCAGTAGTATATACTATACCTACGAGCAGTACTTC. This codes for CASSIYYTYEQYF.

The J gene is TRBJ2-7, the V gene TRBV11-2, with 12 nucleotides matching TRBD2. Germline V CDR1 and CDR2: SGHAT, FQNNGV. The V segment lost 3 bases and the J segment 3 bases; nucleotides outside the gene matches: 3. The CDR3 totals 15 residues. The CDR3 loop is CASSLTSGSGYEQYF. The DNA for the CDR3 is TGTGCCAGCAGCTTGACTAGCGGGAGCGGCTACGAGCAGTACTTC.

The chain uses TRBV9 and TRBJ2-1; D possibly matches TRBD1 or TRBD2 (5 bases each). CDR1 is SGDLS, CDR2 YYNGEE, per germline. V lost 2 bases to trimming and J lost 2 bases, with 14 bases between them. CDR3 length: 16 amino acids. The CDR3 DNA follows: TGTGCCAGCAGCGTCAGGGAGCGGAAGCCCTACAATGAGCAGTTCTTC. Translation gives CASSVRERKPYNEQFF.

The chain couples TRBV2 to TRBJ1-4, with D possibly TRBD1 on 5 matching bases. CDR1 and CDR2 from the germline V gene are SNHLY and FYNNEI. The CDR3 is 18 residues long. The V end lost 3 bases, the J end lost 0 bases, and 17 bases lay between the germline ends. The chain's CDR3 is CASSEGIRVGSTNEKLFF. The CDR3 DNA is TGTGCCAGCAGTGAGGGAATCAGGGTCGGGTCAACTAATGAAAAACTGTTTTTT.

The DNA for the CDR3 is TGTGCCAGCAGCTTAGATGGCCAGCCCCAGCATTTT. Protein sequence: CASSLDGQPQHF. V usage is TRBV7-9 and J usage is TRBJ1-5, with D unresolved. Germline CDR1 and CDR2: SEHNR and FQNEAQ (reference sequence). V lost 1 base and J 7 bases, leaving 5 bases between the germline ends. This CDR3 comprises 12 residues.

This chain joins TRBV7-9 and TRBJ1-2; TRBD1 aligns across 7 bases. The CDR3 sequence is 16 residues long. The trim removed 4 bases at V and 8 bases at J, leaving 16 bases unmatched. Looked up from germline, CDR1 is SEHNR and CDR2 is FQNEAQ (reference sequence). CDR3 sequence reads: CASSSSWGPTGSGYTF. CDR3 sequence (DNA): TGTGCCAGCAGCTCATCCTGGGGCCCGACAGGGAGCGGCTACACCTTC.

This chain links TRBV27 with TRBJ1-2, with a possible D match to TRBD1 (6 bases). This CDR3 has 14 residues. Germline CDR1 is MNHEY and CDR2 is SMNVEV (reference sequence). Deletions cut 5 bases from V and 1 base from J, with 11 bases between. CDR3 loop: CASSPLQGNYGYTF. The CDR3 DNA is TGTGCCAGCAGTCCTCTACAGGGTAACTATGGCTACACCTTC.

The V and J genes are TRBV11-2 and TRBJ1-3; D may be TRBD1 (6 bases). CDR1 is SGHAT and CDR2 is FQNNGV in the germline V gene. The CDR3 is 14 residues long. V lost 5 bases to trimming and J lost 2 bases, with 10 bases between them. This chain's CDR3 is CASSLQGTGNTIYF. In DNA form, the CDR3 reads TGTGCCAGCAGCCTACAGGGTACTGGAAACACCATATATTTT.

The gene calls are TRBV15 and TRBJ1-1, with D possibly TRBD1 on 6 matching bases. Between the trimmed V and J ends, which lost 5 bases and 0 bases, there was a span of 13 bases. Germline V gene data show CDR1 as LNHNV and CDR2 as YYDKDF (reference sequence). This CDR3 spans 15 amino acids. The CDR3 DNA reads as TGTGCCACCAGCCATCCGGGGGGCTTGAACACTGAAGCTTTCTTT. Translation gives CATSHPGGLNTEAFF. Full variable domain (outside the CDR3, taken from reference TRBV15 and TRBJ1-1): DAMVIQNPRYQVTQFGKPVTLSCSQTLNHNVMYWYQQKSSQAPKLLFHYYDKDFNNEADTPDNFQSRRPNTSFCFLDIRSPGLGDTAMYLCATSHPGGLNTEAFFGQGTRLTVV.

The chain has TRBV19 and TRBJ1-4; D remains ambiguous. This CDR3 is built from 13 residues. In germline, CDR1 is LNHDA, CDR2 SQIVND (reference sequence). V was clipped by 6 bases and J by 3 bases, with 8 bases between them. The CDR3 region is CASRRVANEKLFF. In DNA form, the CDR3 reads TGTGCCAGTAGAAGGGTCGCTAATGAAAAACTGTTTTTT. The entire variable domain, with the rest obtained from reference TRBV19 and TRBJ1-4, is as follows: DGGITQSPKYLFRKEGQNVTLSCEQNLNHDAMYWYRQDPGQGLRLIYYSQIVNDFQKGDIAEGYSVSREKKESFPLTVTSAQKNPTAFYLCASRRVANEKLFFGSGTQLSVL.

The CDR3 protein is CASSWGGADTGELFF. CDR3 DNA sequence: TGTGCCAGCAGCTGGGGGGGGGCCGACACCGGGGAGCTGTTTTTT. The chain is built from TRBV5-8 and TRBJ2-2, with D maybe TRBD2 (7 bases). The V gene lost 3 bases and the J gene lost 3 bases, with 12 bases spanning the gap. CDR3 size: 15 residues. Germline V gene sequence: CDR1 SGHTS, CDR2 YDEGEE.

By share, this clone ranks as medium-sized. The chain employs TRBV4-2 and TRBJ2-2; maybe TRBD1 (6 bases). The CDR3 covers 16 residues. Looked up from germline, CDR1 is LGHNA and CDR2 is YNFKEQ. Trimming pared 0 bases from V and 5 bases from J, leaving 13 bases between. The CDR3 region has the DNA TGTGCCAGCAGCCAAGATAAGGACAGAAGAACCGGGGAGCTGTTTTTT. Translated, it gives CASSQDKDRRTGELFF.

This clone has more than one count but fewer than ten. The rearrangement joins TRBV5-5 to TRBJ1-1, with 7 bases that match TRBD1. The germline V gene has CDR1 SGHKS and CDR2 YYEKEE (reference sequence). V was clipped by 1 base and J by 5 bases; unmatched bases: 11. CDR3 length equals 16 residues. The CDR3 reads CASSLSLQGSKTEAFF. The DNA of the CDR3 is TGTGCCAGCAGCTTGTCCCTACAGGGGTCGAAGACTGAAGCTTTCTTT.

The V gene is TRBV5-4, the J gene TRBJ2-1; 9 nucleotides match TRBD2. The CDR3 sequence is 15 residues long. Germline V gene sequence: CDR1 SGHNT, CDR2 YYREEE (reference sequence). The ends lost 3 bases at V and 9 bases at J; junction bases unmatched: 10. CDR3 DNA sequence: TGTGCCAGCAGCTGGGGGCTAGCGGGAAATGTTGAGCAGTTCTTC. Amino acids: CASSWGLAGNVEQFF. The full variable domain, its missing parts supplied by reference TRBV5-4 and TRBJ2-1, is ETGVTQSPTHLIKTRGQQVTLRCSSQSGHNTVSWYQQALGQGPQFIFQYYREEENGRGNFPPRFSGLQFPNYSSELNVNALELDDSALYLCASSWGLAGNVEQFFGPGTRLTVL.